This T cell receptor (beta chain) stems from a study of cytomegalovirus exposure and HLA in healthy donors. The CDR3 loop spans 13 amino acids. Per the germline V gene, CDR1 is KGHSH and CDR2 is LQKENI. The germline V and J ends were trimmed by 2 bases and 4 bases, with 5 bases remaining between them. The PCR employed 60 Vbeta primers together with 13 Jbeta primers. The table came from immunoSEQ multiplex PCR; TCRdb's copy has only in-frame clones and leaves some out. The repertoire holds 60,000 to 95,000 clones, with approximately 81% as singletons. The specimen was PBMCs. The receptor was isolated from a woman aged 40-49 years in good health and CMV-seropositive. The chain employs TRBV18 and TRBJ1-4; D ambiguous. CDR3 DNA sequence: TGTGCCAGCTCACCATCGGGTAATGAAAAACTGTTTTTT. Protein product: CASSPSGNEKLFF.